Each of the 8 T cell receptor beta chains below was sequenced from the same sample in a study of Ad26.COV2.S vaccination and SARS-CoV-2 variants. Clones were sequenced by immunoSEQ multiplex PCR, and TCRdb holds only the in-frame ones, with some missing. The data hold around 420,000 clones, with approximately 90% observed a single time. Regarding treatment: 15 to 20 received Ad26.COV2.S at low or high dose, single or two shots; roughly five received placebo; per-sample allocation not given. Sampling was performed 63 days after the first vaccine or placebo injection. The source was peripheral blood, collected in a trial of Ad26.COV2.S vaccine versus placebo. The receptors here all came from a person between 18 and 65 years old who received the Ad26.COV2.S COVID-19 vaccine or a placebo.

CDR3 residues: CASSPFGGQGYEQYF. For the CDR3, the DNA is TGCGCCAGCAGCCCCTTCGGGGGACAGGGGTACGAGCAGTACTTC. The rearrangement joins TRBV4-1 to TRBJ2-7; 10 nucleotides line up with TRBD1. J was trimmed by 4 bases and V by 4 bases; bases with no gene match: 7. The CDR3 runs 15 residues. Germline loops: CDR1 MGHRA, CDR2 YSYEKL.

J is TRBJ2-7 and V is TRBV11-1; a possible D gene is TRBD2 (5 bases). The germline CDR1 and CDR2 sequences are SGHAT and FQDESV (reference sequence). The CDR3 extends over 15 amino acids. Deletions cut 1 base from V and 1 base from J, with 11 bases between. The CDR3 loop is CASSLVSGISYEQYF. The CDR3 coding sequence is TGTGCCAGCAGCTTAGTCTCCGGGATTTCCTACGAGCAGTACTTC.

The J gene is TRBJ2-7, the V gene TRBV27; no reliable D call. V gave up 5 bases and J gave up 1 base, with 9 bases separating them. Germline CDR1 is MNHEY and CDR2 is SMNVEV (reference sequence). The CDR3 runs to 13 residues. The CDR3 DNA reads as TGTGCCAGCAGTAGGAGAATGTCCTACGAGCAGTACTTC. Its translation is CASSRRMSYEQYF.

The chain joins TRBV10-3 to TRBJ1-1; 7 bases agree with TRBD1. The V gene end was trimmed by 4 bases and the J gene end by 1 base; junction bases not matched to a gene: 3. The CDR3 sequence is 14 residues long. Germline values: CDR1 ENHRY, CDR2 SYGVKD. CDR3 in DNA: TGTGCCATCAGTGGAGAGGGGGCGAACACTGAAGCTTTCTTT. Translation gives CAISGEGANTEAFF.

The chain couples TRBV3-1 (or the pseudogene TRBV3-2) to TRBJ2-7; possibly TRBD1 or TRBD2 for D (5 bases each). The CDR3 is made up of 16 amino acids. Looked up from germline, CDR1 is LGHDT and CDR2 is YNNKEL (reference sequence). Deletions cut 0 bases from V and 4 bases from J, with 16 bases between. CDR3 sequence (DNA): TGTGCCAGCAGCCAAGATCAACGAGGGGTTTATTACGAGCAGTACTTC. Its translation: CASSQDQRGVYYEQYF.

The rearrangement joins TRBV6-2 or TRBV6-3 to TRBJ1-2, with D unclear. The CDR3 loop spans 16 amino acids. With 2 bases removed from V and 0 bases from J, the gap between germline ends came to 13 bases. Germline-derived CDR1 and CDR2 are MNHEY and SVGEGT. DNA for the CDR3: TGTGCCAGCAGTTACAAACCAGGAGAATCTAACTATGGCTACACCTTC. It specifies CASSYKPGESNYGYTF.

The J gene is TRBJ2-5, the V gene TRBV14; D is perhaps TRBD2 (5 bases). The length of the CDR3 is 16 residues. Germline values: CDR1 SGHDN, CDR2 FVKESK. The ends were cut back, 3 bases at V and 0 bases at J, with 14 bases in the middle. The CDR3 protein is CASSHRTSTYQETQYF. CDR3 sequence (DNA): TGTGCCAGCAGCCATCGGACTTCCACGTACCAAGAGACCCAGTACTTC.

This chain connects TRBV28 to TRBJ1-5; D may be TRBD1 (6 bases). Germline CDR1 MDHEN, CDR2 SYDVKM. The CDR3 is 16 residues long. V dropped 3 bases and J dropped 2 bases, with 14 bases sitting between them. CDR3 in amino acids: CASSLMGGKGNQPQHF. The DNA of the CDR3 is TGTGCCAGCAGTTTGATGGGGGGCAAAGGCAATCAGCCCCAGCATTTT.